Reported below is one T cell receptor beta chain. Its specific antigen is unknown. No quality values exist for individual bases; no much larger clone is one base distant. The collaborating institutions used their own protocols to collect whole blood in K2EDTA tubes. For TCRbeta analysis, collaborators shipped samples as frozen whole blood, isolated PBMCs, or DNA extracted from either of those sample types. TCRbeta CDR3 regions were amplified from genomic DNA using the immunoSEQ Assay, a bias-controlled multiplex PCR. Under the source paper's analysis protocol: Nucleated cell counts per sample were estimated from amplification of reference gene primers within the assay. Sequence reads were collapsed and filtered to measure the absolute abundance of every unique TCRbeta CDR3 rearrangement. For each sample, productive Simpson clonality was calculated as the square root of Simpson's diversity index over productive rearrangements. Drawn from immuneACCESS, this table holds only the in-frame rearrangements with V and J called that TCRdb kept. Clones are partly lost; checked studies trace under half to an unresolved V gene and leave the rest unexplained. Clone size and the V and J calls come from that table; the DNA yielded D and trimming. The sample profile shows some 110,000 clones; just under 85% of them were found once. The ten largest clones represent 3.3% of the sample.

There are 16 amino acids in the CDR3, from cysteine to phenylalanine inclusive. The entry retains the CDR3 DNA only, 48 bases that are in frame from base 1. Trimming takes 3 bases off V and 1 base off J; junction bases not matched to a gene: 5. Looking up the germline V gene (reference sequence) yields CDR1 DFQATT and CDR2 SNEGSKA. This sample was taken from a study of blood T cell repertoires in COVID-19 (dated by TCRdb to 2020 to 2022). Notes on the research overall: Samples from collaborators originated in the United States, Italy and Spain and spanned both the acute and convalescent phases of COVID-19. The material from the prospective study consisted of cDNA or gDNA derived from T cells, B-cell-depleted T cells, or PBMCs. The dataset comprised deeply sampled blood TCRbeta repertoires from subjects exposed to, actively infected with, or recovered from COVID-19. A freely available public database, intended as a resource for researchers studying the immune response to SARS-CoV-2, is where the repertoires were released. The samples were drawn from two sources: the first 160 participants of the ongoing ImmuneRACE study, and approximately 1,300 subjects contributed by 6 global collaborators. Nearly every sample came with metadata listing a de-identified subject ID, COVID-19 status, age in years and sex. Where available, HLA class I and class II types were obtained from metadata supplied by the sample provider rather than from assay-based typing.

The paper's findings and limits, for the study overall: The amount of clinical and demographic metadata varied by source and participant and was provided uncurated.

This TCR came from a woman older than 75 with active or convalescent COVID-19. The rearranged chain carries TRBV20-1 and TRBJ2-5; the central 13 bases match TRBD2. Source material: peripheral blood. CDR3 sequence: CSASDGLAGVQETQYF. The base sequence is TGCAGTGCTAGTGATGGACTAGCGGGAGTCCAAGAGACCCAGTACTTC.